The clone carrying this TCR beta chain has at least ten counts. Sequenced by immunoSEQ multiplex PCR; TCRdb stores in-frame clones only, minus some. Of some 40,000 clones in the sample, roughly 32% were seen once. CDR3 length: 16 residues. J lost 3 bases, V lost 5 bases, and 7 bases had no gene match. The germline V gene has CDR1 MNHGY and CDR2 SAAAGT. Indicated treatment: randomized to nivolumab then ipilimumab (arm A) or the reverse (arm B). The data belong to a study of sequential checkpoint blockade in melanoma. Overall study: Maintenance nivolumab came after either treatment sequence. Twenty-two patients had matched tumor biopsies before treatment and at week 13 after nivolumab or ipilimumab alone.

The origin of this receptor is a human donor with melanoma. Sequences were derived from tumor tissue (inferred from file names), sampled from a patient given nivolumab and ipilimumab in sequence. The genes are TRBV6-8 and TRBJ2-3; 11 nucleotides align to TRBD2. In DNA form, the CDR3 reads TGTGCCAGCAGTGCTAGCGGGAGGTCAGGGACAGATACGCAGTATTTT. Protein product: CASSASGRSGTDTQYF.